This TCR beta chain came from a study of shared clonotypes between healthy human individuals. CDR3 length equals 13 residues. The V gene end was trimmed by 3 bases and the J gene end by 4 bases; junction bases not matched to a gene: 2. CDR1 SGHNT and CDR2 YENEEA come from the germline V gene. In this sample, this clone turned up once. Profiled with immunoSEQ multiplex PCR; TCRdb holds only in-frame clones, not every one. The sample yields over 150,000 clones, about 66% seen once. The TCR comes from a man aged 25 to 45 in good health. The sample comprised memory CD4+ T cells sorted from blood. Subset here: CD45RA-negative fraction. The chain links TRBV11-3 to TRBJ2-5; 7 bases match TRBD1. In nucleotides, the CDR3 is TGTGCCAGCAGCTTTGAGGGGGCAGAGACCCAGTACTTC. It encodes CASSFEGAETQYF. Supplemented by reference TRBV11-3 and TRBJ2-5, the full variable domain reads EAGVVQSPRYKIIEKKQPVAFWCNPISGHNTLYWYLQNLGQGPELLIRYENEEAVDDSQLPKDRFSAERLKGVDSTLKIQPAELGDSAVYLCASSFEGAETQYFGPGTRLLVL.